The present entry profiles one T cell receptor (beta chain) with its context. The CDR3 runs 13 residues. Germline V lookup: CDR1 MNHEY, CDR2 SMNVEV (reference sequence). Trimming took off 6 bases at V and 7 bases at J, with 13 bases between the two ends. The sample belongs to a study of shared T cell receptors in the human thymus. The repertoire was sequenced with immunoSEQ multiplex PCR; TCRdb's copy has only in-frame clones and lacks some. The sample lists some 720,000 clones, approximately 90% seen once, with approximately 0.01% in the top ten. These data were also filed under a second study, of human thymus T cells. That paper notes: From resections taken during corrective heart surgery, the thymus tissue was obtained. An apparent bias in V and J gene usage was seen in thymic and blood repertoires. Thymic repertoires of unrelated individuals were reported in related research to overlap highly.

Sequences were obtained from thymocytes. The sequence derives from a boy younger than two with a congenital heart defect. The genes are TRBV27 and TRBJ2-4; D is uncertain. CDR3 in amino acids: CASRLSRMNIQYF. CDR3 DNA sequence: TGTGCCAGCAGGCTATCGAGAATGAACATTCAGTACTTC.